These 27 T cell receptor beta chains were all obtained from the same sample, sequenced in a study of blood T cell repertoires in COVID-19. Here immunoSEQ multiplex PCR was the method, and the copy in TCRdb shows in-frame clones only, minus some. The sample shows approximately 97,000 clones, about nine tenths of them seen only once. The sequenced material came from peripheral blood. These receptors came from a woman aged 50 to 60 with COVID-19, enrolled during active disease.

This rearrangement joins TRBV19 to TRBJ1-5, with D tentatively TRBD1 (6 bases). The CDR3 consists of 13 residues. The germline V gene has CDR1 LNHDA and CDR2 SQIVND (reference sequence). Deletions cut 9 bases from V and 5 bases from J, with 14 bases between. As DNA, the CDR3 is TGTGCCAGCTCTAAGGACAGCGATCAGCCCCAGCATTTT. It encodes CASSKDSDQPQHF.

This rearrangement joins TRBV4-1 to TRBJ1-2; D is uncertain. Germline V gene data show CDR1 as MGHRA and CDR2 as YSYEKL. V lost 4 bases and J 1 base, leaving 7 bases between the germline ends. The CDR3 runs to 13 residues. The CDR3 region is CASSPAVNYGYTF. In nucleotides, the CDR3 is TGCGCCAGCAGCCCCGCGGTTAACTATGGCTACACCTTC.

The chain employs TRBV3-1 (or the pseudogene TRBV3-2) and TRBJ1-2; D gene ambiguous. The V end lost 1 base, the J end lost 6 bases, and 12 bases lay between the germline ends. This CDR3 contains 14 residues. Germline CDR1 is LGHDT and CDR2 is YNNKEL (reference sequence). The DNA for the CDR3 is TGTGCCAGCAGCCAAGCCAGTCTCGGGAATGGCTACACCTTC. Residues: CASSQASLGNGYTF.

The chain employs TRBV20-1 and TRBJ1-2; D is unclear. The CDR3 is 14 residues long. Trimming shortened V by 3 bases and J by 3 bases, and 14 bases separated the two germline ends. Germline CDR1 DFQATT, CDR2 SNEGSKA (reference sequence). The CDR3 sequence: CSASAEPADYGYTF. As DNA, the CDR3 is TGCAGTGCTAGTGCTGAACCGGCGGACTATGGCTACACCTTC.

The chain uses TRBV7-2 and TRBJ2-1; tentatively, D is TRBD2 (6 bases). Germline V gene data show CDR1 as SGHTA and CDR2 as FQGNSA. This CDR3 is 15 amino acids long. Deletions cut 5 bases from V and 8 bases from J, with 19 bases between. This chain's CDR3 is CASSPRDFPYHEQFF. The DNA of the CDR3 is TGTGCCAGCAGCCCCCGGGACTTCCCGTACCATGAGCAGTTCTTC.

This chain uses TRBV6-6 with TRBJ1-4, with D uncertain. The germline V gene encodes CDR1 MNHNY and CDR2 SVGAGI (reference sequence). This CDR3 comprises 14 residues. V shed 0 bases and J shed 5 bases, with 7 bases lying between them. The CDR3 spells CASSYSGVNEKLFF. The DNA for the CDR3 is TGTGCCAGCAGTTACTCGGGCGTGAATGAAAAACTGTTTTTT.

The chain couples TRBV5-1 to TRBJ2-7, with 9 positions matching TRBD2. Germline trimming cut 0 bases from V and 7 bases from J; bases unmatched to any gene: 11. CDR3 length equals 16 residues. Germline loops: CDR1 SGHRS, CDR2 YFSETQ. CDR3 in amino acids: CASSLDARGGAGEQYF. The CDR3 DNA is TGCGCCAGCAGCTTGGACGCGCGGGGGGGCGCGGGAGAGCAGTACTTC.

The genes are TRBV11-3 and TRBJ2-5; D possibly corresponds to TRBD1 (6 bases). Trimming cost V 1 base and J 2 bases, with 11 bases left between them. CDR1 SGHNT and CDR2 YENEEA come from the germline V gene. This CDR3 region has 15 residues. The CDR3 region has the DNA TGTGCCAGCAGCTTAGGAGACAGGACGCAAGAGACCCAGTACTTC. Translated: CASSLGDRTQETQYF.

The J gene is TRBJ1-4, the V gene TRBV10-1, with a weak D call TRBD1 (6 bases). This CDR3 contains 14 residues. Trimming left V 5 bases short and J 8 bases short, with 15 bases between. Germline lookup yields CDR1 WNHNN and CDR2 SYGVQD (reference sequence). Written as DNA, the CDR3 is TGCGCCAGCAGTTCGGGACAAGCGGGGGAAAAACTGTTTTTT. This gives the protein CASSSGQAGEKLFF.

This clone appeared a single time. The rearrangement joins TRBV4-1 to TRBJ1-1; 7 bases fit TRBD1. Losses at the gene ends were 4 bases for V and 5 bases for J; bases not matched to a gene: 7. Looked up from germline, CDR1 is MGHRA and CDR2 is YSYEKL. This CDR3 has 14 amino acids. CDR3 nucleotides: TGCGCCAGCAGCCTCGGAGGGGGCGAAACTGAAGCTTTCTTT. Encoded protein: CASSLGGGETEAFF.

This chain joins TRBV5-8 and TRBJ2-2; possible D gene TRBD2, 5 bases. CDR3 size: 14 residues. Germline loops: CDR1 SGHTS, CDR2 YDEGEE. Trimming took off 3 bases at V and 4 bases at J, with 10 bases between the two ends. The CDR3 sequence: CASSWTGSTGELFF. Written as DNA, the CDR3 is TGTGCCAGCAGCTGGACGGGGTCCACCGGGGAGCTGTTTTTT.

The J gene is TRBJ2-5, the V gene TRBV5-6; possible D gene TRBD2, 5 bases. Trimming removed 0 bases from V and 2 bases from J, with 14 bases in between. There are 16 residues in the CDR3. Germline V gives CDR1 SGHDT, CDR2 YYEEEE. CDR3 sequence (DNA): TGTGCCAGCAGCTTGGCCATGCGGGTTTCGCAAGAGACCCAGTACTTC. Its protein product is CASSLAMRVSQETQYF.

In nucleotides, the CDR3 is TGTGCCACCAGACAGGGTAGCTCCTACGAGCAGTACTTC. Translation: CATRQGSSYEQYF. The rearrangement joins TRBV24-1 to TRBJ2-7; D is possibly TRBD1 (6 bases). Per germline, CDR1 KGHDR and CDR2 SFDVKD. This CDR3 has 13 amino acids. The ends were cut back, 7 bases at V and 0 bases at J, with 9 bases in the middle.

The chain is built from TRBV6-6 and TRBJ1-5, with TRBD1 as a possible D gene (6 bases). The CDR3 spans 18 residues. Germline V gene data show CDR1 as MNHNY and CDR2 as SVGAGI (reference sequence). V was shortened by 5 bases and J by 1 base, with 21 bases between the two germline ends. DNA for the CDR3: TGTGCCAGCAGTCCGACACTCCGGGACATCCGGAGCAATCAGCCCCAGCATTTT. As protein: CASSPTLRDIRSNQPQHF.

V and J are TRBV25-1 and TRBJ1-6; a possible D gene is TRBD1 (5 bases). Germline CDR1 MGHDK, CDR2 SYGVNS. Trimming removed 0 bases at V and 9 bases at J, with 12 bases between. The CDR3 loop spans 15 amino acids. The CDR3 DNA reads as TGTGCCAGCAGTGAATATTCCCAGGGCAGTTCACCCCTCCACTTT. Residues: CASSEYSQGSSPLHF.

Here the CDR3 DNA reads TGCGCCAGCAGCTTGACCTACCTTTCAGCGGCTTTCTTT. It translates to CASSLTYLSAAFF. The genes are TRBV5-1 and TRBJ1-1; D gene ambiguous. This CDR3 comprises 13 residues. Per the germline V gene, CDR1 is SGHRS and CDR2 is YFSETQ. V lost 1 base and J lost 11, with 15 bases in between.

V usage is TRBV13 and J usage is TRBJ1-5; 7 bases line up with TRBD1. This CDR3 has 16 residues. CDR1 and CDR2 (germline): PRHDT, FYEKMQ (reference sequence). The V segment lost 0 bases and the J segment 0 bases; nucleotides outside the gene matches: 2. For the CDR3, the DNA is TGTGCCAGCAGCTTAGGAGGGGGCTTTAGCAATCAGCCCCAGCATTTT. Its translation: CASSLGGGFSNQPQHF. Filled out from reference TRBV13 and TRBJ1-5, the complete variable domain reads AAGVIQSPRHLIKEKRETATLKCYPIPRHDTVYWYQQGPGQDPQFLISFYEKMQSDKGSIPDRFSAQQFSDYHSELNMSSLELGDSALYFCASSLGGGFSNQPQHFGDGTRLSIL.

V usage is TRBV5-6 and J usage is TRBJ2-1, with 8 bases fitting TRBD2. Germline V gene data show CDR1 as SGHDT and CDR2 as YYEEEE. V was clipped by 7 bases and J by 0 bases; unmatched bases: 9. CDR3 length: 16 residues. As DNA, the CDR3 is TGTGCCAGCGGCGGGGGGCTACAGGCCTCCTACAATGAGCAGTTCTTC. Its protein product is CASGGGLQASYNEQFF.

V is TRBV29-1 and J is TRBJ2-2, with D tentatively TRBD1 (6 bases). V was pared by 4 bases and J by 5 bases, with 11 bases between. The CDR3 runs 13 residues. Germline V lookup: CDR1 SQVTM, CDR2 ANQGSEA. The CDR3 bases are TGCAGCGTTGCAGGGGAAGGGACCGGGGAGCTGTTTTTT. Its protein is CSVAGEGTGELFF.

The chain is built from TRBV7-2 and TRBJ1-2; D gene unclear. Germline V lookup: CDR1 SGHTA, CDR2 FQGNSA. The CDR3 contains 14 residues. Trimming took 5 bases from V and 1 from J, leaving 11 bases between them. CDR3 residues: CASSPLTFNYGYTF. For the CDR3, the DNA is TGTGCCAGCAGCCCCCTGACTTTTAACTATGGCTACACCTTC.

The chain has TRBV7-8 and TRBJ1-2, with 9 bases lining up with TRBD1. The length of the CDR3 is 15 residues. Germline V gene data show CDR1 as SGHVS and CDR2 as FQNEAQ. J gave up 6 bases and V 5 bases, and 10 bases lay outside the gene matches. DNA for the CDR3: TGTGCCAGCAGCACCCTGGACAGGGGCATTAATGGCTACACCTTC. Translation gives CASSTLDRGINGYTF. Looking up the rest from reference TRBV7-8 and TRBJ1-2 gives the full variable domain: GAGVSQSPRYKVAKRGQDVALRCDPISGHVSLFWYQQALGQGPEFLTYFQNEAQLDKSGLPSDRFFAERPEGSVSTLKIQRTQQEDSAVYLCASSTLDRGINGYTFGSGTRLTVV.

V gene TRBV5-1 combines with J gene TRBJ1-1, with D tentatively TRBD1 (5 bases). The CDR3 spans 15 residues. Trimming took off 0 bases at V and 5 bases at J, with 14 bases between the two ends. Germline loops: CDR1 SGHRS, CDR2 YFSETQ. The CDR3 DNA reads as TGCGCCAGCAGCTTGGCCGACCTGGGGGGTACTGAAGCTTTCTTT. It specifies CASSLADLGGTEAFF.

The V call is TRBV19, the J call TRBJ1-4; TRBD1 agrees at 8 bases. The CDR3 is 14 amino acids. V was clipped by 4 bases and J by 5 bases; unmatched bases: 3. Germline V gene data show CDR1 as LNHDA and CDR2 as SQIVND (reference sequence). In DNA form, the CDR3 reads TGTGCCAGTAGTACGACAGGGGCCAATGAAAAACTGTTTTTT. The encoded protein is CASSTTGANEKLFF.

The chain uses TRBV3-1 (or the pseudogene TRBV3-2) and TRBJ1-6, with a possible D match to TRBD1 (5 bases). Trimming pared 6 bases from V and 8 bases from J, leaving 20 bases between. Per the germline V gene, CDR1 is LGHDT and CDR2 is YNNKEL (reference sequence). The CDR3 is made up of 16 amino acids. The CDR3 loop reads CASRPSKGFRDSPLHF. CDR3 DNA sequence: TGTGCCAGCAGGCCAAGTAAGGGGTTTAGGGATTCACCCCTCCACTTT.

This clone was counted once. This chain joins TRBV12-3 or TRBV12-4 and TRBJ1-3; TRBD1 is a possible D gene (5 bases). Trimming cost V 7 bases and J 1 base, with 8 bases left between them. The CDR3 runs to 13 residues. CDR3 coding DNA: TGTGCCAGCACAGGGCTATCTGGAAACACCATATATTTT. Its translation: CASTGLSGNTIYF.

CDR3 sequence reads: CASSFGDRENSPLHF. The CDR3 DNA is TGTGCCAGCAGCTTTGGGGACAGGGAAAATTCACCCCTCCACTTT. This chain uses TRBV5-6 with TRBJ1-6, with 9 nucleotides matching TRBD1. V lost 2 bases, J lost 7 bases, and 4 bases stayed unmatched. The CDR3 is 15 residues long. The germline gives CDR1 SGHDT, CDR2 YYEEEE.

The CDR3 is CASLEGNAGELFF. CDR3 nucleotide sequence: TGTGCCAGCCTGGAGGGAAACGCAGGGGAGCTGTTTTTT. The genes are TRBV4-2 and TRBJ2-2; D perhaps matches TRBD2 (6 bases). This CDR3 has 13 amino acids. The V gene lost 8 bases and the J gene lost 8 bases, with 15 bases spanning the gap. Germline CDR1 and CDR2: LGHNA and YNFKEQ.